The clone carrying this TCR beta chain was seen a few times. Germline V lookup: CDR1 MDHEN, CDR2 SYDVKM. The CDR3 has 13 residues. Trimming took 5 bases from V and 5 from J, leaving 12 bases between them. This sample was included in a study of blood T cells in healthy people across ages. A J-beta primer mix and a sample-barcoded 5' primer were used in a second PCR of about 7 to 12 cycles. MiXCR, applied by TCRdb to the 5' RACE reads, yields one record per CDR3 protein. The sample has some 750,000 distinct CDR3 sequences; approximately 21% are singletons. This TCR was sampled from a man in his 70s in good health. V and J are TRBV28 and TRBJ2-5, with D unclear. The sample was blood. DNA of the CDR3: TGTGCCAGCAGTCCGACCTCCACGGAGACCCAGTACTTC. Its protein product is CASSPTSTETQYF.